The 15 T cell receptor beta chains below come from one sample, sequenced in a study of sequential checkpoint blockade in melanoma. Assay used: immunoSEQ multiplex PCR; TCRdb lists only in-frame clones, some missing. This sample has 13,000 or so clones; 21% occur once, and the top ten carry 5.5% to 8%. Specified treatment: randomized to nivolumab then ipilimumab (arm A) or the reverse (arm B). The sample here was tumor tissue (inferred from file names), taken from a patient given nivolumab and ipilimumab in sequence. These receptors came from a human donor with melanoma.

The CDR3 sequence: CASSPRTGGDEQYF. CDR3 DNA: TGTGCCAGCAGCCCACGGACAGGGGGCGACGAGCAGTACTTC. The chain combines TRBV9 with TRBJ2-7; TRBD1 matches at 11 bases. With 4 bases clipped from V and 5 bases from J, the junction kept 5 bases outside the gene matches. This CDR3 comprises 14 residues. Looked up from germline, CDR1 is SGDLS and CDR2 is YYNGEE.

This chain connects TRBV19 to TRBJ2-1, with 9 bases identical to TRBD1. CDR1 and CDR2 from the germline V gene are LNHDA and SQIVND (reference sequence). This CDR3 spans 14 amino acids. V lost 5 bases, J lost 7 bases, and 6 bases stayed unmatched. DNA of the CDR3: TGTGCCAGTAGTTCAACAGGGGGCGAGAATGAGCAGTTCTTC. This encodes CASSSTGGENEQFF.

This clone was counted a few times. The chain joins TRBV9 to TRBJ2-1; TRBD2 might be the D (6 bases). Germline CDR1 and CDR2: SGDLS and YYNGEE. The V end lost 4 bases, the J end lost 7 bases, and 18 bases lay between the germline ends. The CDR3 totals 15 residues. For the CDR3, the DNA is TGTGCCAGCAGCCCCCCGGGGACTCGGGGGAATGAGCAGTTCTTC. Its translation: CASSPPGTRGNEQFF.

This clone ranks as medium-sized. CDR3 sequence reads: CSAPRELGGYTF. DNA of the CDR3: TGCAGCGCCCCCAGGGAATTGGGTGGCTACACCTTC. The chain carries TRBV29-1 and TRBJ1-2; perhaps TRBD1 as D (5 bases). Germline CDR1 and CDR2: SQVTM and ANQGSEA. The CDR3 has 12 residues. V lost 7 bases and J lost 7, with 16 bases in between.

The table lists this clone with a count of one. CDR3 in DNA: TGTGCCAGCTCACCCGGGACTAGGCAAGAGACCCAGTACTTC. Translated, it gives CASSPGTRQETQYF. This chain uses TRBV18 with TRBJ2-5, with TRBD2 matching over 8 bases. Germline CDR1 reads KGHSH; CDR2 reads LQKENI. After removal of 3 bases from V and 2 bases from J, the junction contained 2 bases not matched to a gene. The CDR3 has 14 amino acids.

This clone has just a few counts. The DNA for the CDR3 is TGTGCCAGCAGTTACTCGGGCAAGCCCCAGCATTTT. Its translation: CASSYSGKPQHF. The J gene is TRBJ1-5, the V gene TRBV6-8; D gene unclear. The CDR3 contains 12 residues. The germline V gene has CDR1 MNHGY and CDR2 SAAAGT. V was clipped by 0 bases and J by 8 bases, with 5 bases between them.

J is TRBJ2-1 and V is TRBV7-1; D unresolved. TRBV7-1 is labeled an ORF, and its function is uncertain. The V end lost 6 bases, the J end lost 4 bases, and 10 bases lay between the germline ends. The CDR3 has 13 residues. CDR3 loop: CASSKRPYNEQFF. The CDR3 DNA follows: TGTGCCAGCAGTAAGCGCCCGTACAATGAGCAGTTCTTC.

This clone was counted only a few times. V gene TRBV18 combines with J gene TRBJ1-1; D not certain. V gave up 3 bases and J gave up 1 base, with 15 bases separating them. Per the germline V gene, CDR1 is KGHSH and CDR2 is LQKENI. The CDR3 loop spans 16 amino acids. The CDR3 loop reads CASSPNQLDTNTEAFF. For the CDR3, the DNA is TGTGCCAGCTCACCGAATCAATTAGACACGAACACTGAAGCTTTCTTT.

This clone was observed a few times. This rearrangement joins TRBV6-8 to TRBJ2-2, with 12 bases lining up with TRBD1. This CDR3 comprises 17 residues. Germline-derived CDR1 and CDR2 are MNHGY and SAAAGT. V was clipped by 7 bases and J by 6 bases; unmatched bases: 12. The CDR3 region is CASIPPRGTGGPGELFF. The CDR3 DNA sequence: TGTGCCAGCATTCCCCCTCGCGGGACAGGGGGCCCCGGGGAGCTGTTTTTT.

V and J are TRBV15 and TRBJ1-4; D call uncertain. This CDR3 has 15 amino acids. Germline V gene lookup returns CDR1 LNHNV and CDR2 YYDKDF (reference sequence). Trimming removed 3 bases from V and 8 bases from J, with 16 bases in between. CDR3 in DNA: TGTGCCACCAGCAGTTGGGTCGTAGAGGGCGAAAAACTGTTTTTT. Translation: CATSSWVVEGEKLFF.

The chain recombines TRBV12-5 with TRBJ2-3; no clear D. The CDR3 runs to 13 residues. Germline assignment: CDR1 LGHNT and CDR2 FRNRAP. The CDR3 region is CASTVGLSDTQYF. As DNA, the CDR3 is TGTGCCAGCACTGTGGGATTGTCGGATACGCAGTATTTT. Full variable domain (missing parts from reference TRBV12-5 and TRBJ2-3): DARVTQTPRHKVTEMGQEVTMRCQPILGHNTVFWYRQTMMQGLELLAYFRNRAPLDDSGMPKDRFSAEMPDATLATLKIQPSEPRDSAVYFCASTVGLSDTQYFGPGTRLTVL.

The rearrangement joins TRBV7-1 to TRBJ2-7; D gene uncertain. TRBV7-1 is reported as an ORF; its role is uncertain. This CDR3 spans 13 amino acids. Trimming stripped 5 bases from V and 7 bases from J, with 15 bases between. This CDR3 reads CASSPMSYGEQYF. The CDR3 coding sequence is TGTGCCAGCAGCCCCATGTCTTACGGGGAGCAGTACTTC.

In this sample, this clone turned up a few times. The rearrangement links TRBV6-4 to TRBJ2-3; tentative D call: TRBD2 (5 bases). Germline V gene sequence: CDR1 MRHNA, CDR2 SNTAGT. Trimming removed 3 bases at V and 4 bases at J, with 11 bases between. The CDR3 covers 14 residues. For the CDR3, the DNA is TGTGCCAGCAGTGAAAGGGCAGCGGCAGATACGCAGTATTTT. It is translated as CASSERAAADTQYF.

The gene calls are TRBV14 and TRBJ1-4, with 7 positions matching TRBD1. The CDR3 length is 15 residues. The J segment lost 3 bases and the V segment lost 5 bases, leaving 6 bases of the junction unmatched. Per the germline V gene, CDR1 is SGHDN and CDR2 is FVKESK. CDR3: CASSLTGTANEKLFF. CDR3 nucleotide sequence: TGTGCCAGCAGCTTAACCGGGACAGCTAATGAAAAACTGTTTTTT.

V and J are TRBV11-3 and TRBJ2-5; D is perhaps TRBD1 (6 bases). CDR1 and CDR2 (germline): SGHNT, YENEEA. The CDR3 loop spans 17 amino acids. V was trimmed by 3 bases and J by 1 base, leaving 18 bases between them. The DNA of the CDR3 is TGTGCCAGCAGCTTCAGCGAGATCGGGACACTCCAAGAGACCCAGTACTTC. Protein sequence: CASSFSEIGTLQETQYF. Together with reference TRBV11-3 and TRBJ2-5, the CDR3 gives the full variable domain: EAGVVQSPRYKIIEKKQPVAFWCNPISGHNTLYWYLQNLGQGPELLIRYENEEAVDDSQLPKDRFSAERLKGVDSTLKIQPAELGDSAVYLCASSFSEIGTLQETQYFGPGTRLLVL.